The clone carrying this TCR beta chain came up once. Its target is unknown. This sample was included in a study of cytomegalovirus exposure and HLA in healthy donors. General study results and limits: The records held CMV serostatus as the only immune exposure information. It was assumed in the presence/absence analyses that sequencing depth was roughly uniform across donors. According to a later analysis, most TCR beta chains associated with CMV appeared HLA-restricted.

Germline V gene data show CDR1 as SQVTM and CDR2 as ANQGSEA. The CDR3 runs to 15 residues. Participants comprised healthy donors of bone marrow. PCR primers comprised 60 Vbeta and 13 Jbeta primers. Sequenced by immunoSEQ multiplex PCR; TCRdb stores in-frame clones only, minus some. The data show some 240,000 clones, with almost 80% seen just once and around 3.9% held by the top ten. Source material: PBMCs. V and J are TRBV29-1 and TRBJ2-5; 9 nucleotides match TRBD2. Judging by the DNA end, TRBJ2-7 fits better; the J call may be wrong. This receptor was taken from a male donor in good health and CMV-seronegative. CDR3 DNA sequence: TGCAGCGTTGAAGTCCGCGGGAGGGGGTCCTACGAGCAGTACTTC. It specifies CSVEVRGRGSYEQYF.